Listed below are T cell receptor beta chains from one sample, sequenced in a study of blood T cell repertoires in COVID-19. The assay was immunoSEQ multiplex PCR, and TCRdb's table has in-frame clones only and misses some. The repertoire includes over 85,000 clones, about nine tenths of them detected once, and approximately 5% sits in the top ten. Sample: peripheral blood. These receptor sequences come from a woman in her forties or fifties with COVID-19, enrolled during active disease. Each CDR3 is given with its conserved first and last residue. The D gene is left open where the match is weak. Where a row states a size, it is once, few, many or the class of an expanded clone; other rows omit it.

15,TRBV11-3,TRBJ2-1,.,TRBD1,CASSTGTGALGEQFF,TGTGCCAGCAGCACCGGGACAGGGGCCCTAGGTGAGCAGTTCTTC
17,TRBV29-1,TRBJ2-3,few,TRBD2,CSVGGLATSSSTDTQYF,TGCAGCGTTGGGGGACTAGCGACTTCCTCTAGCACAGATACGCAGTATTTT
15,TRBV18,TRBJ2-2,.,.,CASSPPNRVDGELFF,TGTGCCAGCTCACCACCTAACAGGGTTGACGGGGAGCTGTTTTTT
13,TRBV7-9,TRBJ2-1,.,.,CASTTQEYNEQFF,TGTGCCAGCACCACACAGGAGTACAATGAGCAGTTCTTC
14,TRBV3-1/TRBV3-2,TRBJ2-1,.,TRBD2,CASSYTSGPGEQFF,TGTGCCAGCAGCTATACTAGCGGTCCCGGGGAGCAGTTCTTC
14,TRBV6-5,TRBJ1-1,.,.,CASTRQGMNTEAFF,TGTGCCAGCACACGACAAGGCATGAACACTGAAGCTTTCTTT
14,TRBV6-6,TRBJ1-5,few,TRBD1,CASRSDRGHQPQHF,TGTGCCAGCAGGTCGGACAGGGGGCATCAGCCCCAGCATTTT
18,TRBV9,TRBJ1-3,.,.,CASSTSRDKFYSGNTIYF,TGTGCCAGCAGCACATCCCGGGACAAGTTCTACTCTGGAAACACCATATATTTT
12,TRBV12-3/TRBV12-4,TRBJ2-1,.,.,CASSLFYNEQFF,TGTGCCAGCAGTCTCTTCTACAATGAGCAGTTCTTC
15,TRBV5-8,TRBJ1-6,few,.,CASSLGEVYNSPLHF,TGTGCCAGCAGCTTGGGAGAAGTTTATAATTCACCCCTCCACTTT
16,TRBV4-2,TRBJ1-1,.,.,CASSQDFFSVNTEAFF,TGTGCCAGCAGCCAAGACTTTTTCTCAGTGAACACTGAAGCTTTCTTT
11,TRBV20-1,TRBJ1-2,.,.,CSARQAHGYTF,TGCAGTGCCAGGCAGGCCCATGGCTACACCTTC
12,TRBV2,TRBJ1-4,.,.,CASLGTNEKLFF,TGTGCCAGCCTCGGAACTAATGAAAAACTGTTTTTT
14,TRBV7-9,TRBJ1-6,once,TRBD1,CASSSGQGFSPLHF,TGTGCCAGCAGCTCAGGACAGGGGTTTTCACCCCTCCACTTT
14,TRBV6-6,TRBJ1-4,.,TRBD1,CASSTRTGEEKLFF,TGTGCCAGCAGTACTCGGACAGGGGAAGAAAAACTGTTTTTT
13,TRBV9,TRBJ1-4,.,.,CASRGPTNEKLFF,TGTGCCAGTAGGGGCCCTACTAATGAAAAACTGTTTTTT
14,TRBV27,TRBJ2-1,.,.,CASSLSTSYNEQFF,TGTGCCAGCAGTTTATCGACAAGCTACAATGAGCAGTTCTTC
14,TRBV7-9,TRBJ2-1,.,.,CASSYQGSYNGQFF,TGTGCCAGCAGCTACCAGGGCTCCTACAATGGGCAGTTCTTC
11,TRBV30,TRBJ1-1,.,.,CAWGRPGAAFF,TGTGCCTGGGGACGTCCAGGGGCGGCTTTCTTT
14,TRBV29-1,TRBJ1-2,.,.,CSVSGQWYLDGYTF,TGCAGCGTTAGCGGACAGTGGTATCTAGATGGCTACACCTTC
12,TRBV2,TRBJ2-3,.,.,CASSETGDSQYF,TGTGCCAGCAGTGAAACGGGGGATTCGCAGTATTTT
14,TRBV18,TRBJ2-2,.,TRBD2,CASSTAGVDGELFF,TGTGCCAGCTCCACCGCGGGGGTCGACGGGGAGCTGTTTTTT
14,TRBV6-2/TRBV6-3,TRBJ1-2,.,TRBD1,CASSQQGTIYGYTF,TGTGCCAGCAGTCAACAGGGGACCATCTATGGCTACACCTTC
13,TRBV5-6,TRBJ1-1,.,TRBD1,CASTPAGGTEAFF,TGTGCCAGCACCCCGGCAGGGGGCACTGAAGCTTTCTTT
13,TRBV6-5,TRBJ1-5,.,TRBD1,CASSWDRNQPQHF,TGTGCCAGCAGTTGGGACAGGAATCAGCCCCAGCATTTT
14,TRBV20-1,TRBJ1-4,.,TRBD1,CSASPQGANEKLFF,TGCAGTGCTAGTCCACAGGGGGCTAATGAAAAACTGTTTTTT
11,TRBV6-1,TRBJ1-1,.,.,CASSERTVAFF,TGTGCCAGCAGTGAACGGACAGTGGCTTTCTTT
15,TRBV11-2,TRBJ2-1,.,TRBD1,CASSLERDRYNEQFF,TGTGCCAGCAGCTTAGAGCGGGACAGGTACAATGAGCAGTTCTTC
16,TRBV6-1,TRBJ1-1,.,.,CASSEQGSVASSEAFF,TGTGCCAGCAGTGAACAAGGGAGCGTCGCTTCGAGTGAAGCTTTCTTT
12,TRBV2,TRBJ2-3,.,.,CASSVGADTQYF,TGTGCCAGCAGTGTCGGGGCAGATACGCAGTATTTT
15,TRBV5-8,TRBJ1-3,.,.,CASSLQGYSGNTIYF,TGTGCCAGCAGCTTGCAGGGTTACTCTGGAAACACCATATATTTT
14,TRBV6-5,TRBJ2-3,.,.,CASSPRTDTDTQYF,TGTGCCAGCAGTCCTAGGACAGATACAGATACGCAGTATTTT
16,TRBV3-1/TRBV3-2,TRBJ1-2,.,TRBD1,CASSQDLGTGGYGYTF,TGTGCCAGCAGCCAAGATCTAGGGACAGGGGGTTATGGCTACACCTTC
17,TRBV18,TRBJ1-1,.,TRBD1,CASSPRTGGSMNTEAFF,TGTGCCAGCTCACCCAGGACAGGGGGAAGCATGAACACTGAAGCTTTCTTT
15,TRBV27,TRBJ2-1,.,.,CASSFVGQYYNEQFF,TGTGCCAGCAGTTTCGTCGGACAGTACTACAATGAGCAGTTCTTC
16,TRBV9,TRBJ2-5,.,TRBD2,CASSVGGGGPRETQYF,TGTGCCAGCAGCGTAGGCGGGGGGGGGCCTAGAGAGACCCAGTACTTC
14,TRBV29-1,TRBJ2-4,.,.,CSVGEGAGGNIQYF,TGCAGCGTCGGAGAGGGGGCGGGAGGAAACATTCAGTACTTC
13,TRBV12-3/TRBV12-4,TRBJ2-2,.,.,CASSPQSAGELFF,TGTGCCAGCAGTCCCCAGAGCGCCGGGGAGCTGTTTTTT
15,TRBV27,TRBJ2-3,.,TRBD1,CASRSSRGWWDTQYF,TGTGCCAGCAGATCTAGCAGGGGGTGGTGGGATACGCAGTATTTT
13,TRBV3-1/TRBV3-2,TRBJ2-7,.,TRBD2,CASSHQTSGEQYF,TGTGCCAGCAGCCATCAGACTAGCGGTGAGCAGTACTTC
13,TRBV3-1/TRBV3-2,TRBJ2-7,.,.,CASSRQGTYEQYF,TGTGCCAGCAGCCGTCAGGGAACCTACGAGCAGTACTTC
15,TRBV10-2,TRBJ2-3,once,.,CASSPGLGRTDTQYF,TGCGCCAGCAGCCCTGGGTTGGGCCGCACAGATACGCAGTATTTT
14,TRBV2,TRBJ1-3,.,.,CASSERGSGNTIYF,TGTGCCAGCAGTGAACGGGGTTCTGGAAACACCATATATTTT
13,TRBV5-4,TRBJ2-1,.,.,CASSLADYNEQFF,TGTGCCAGCAGCTTGGCAGATTACAATGAGCAGTTCTTC
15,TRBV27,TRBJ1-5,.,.,CASSQGLNSNQPQHF,TGTGCCAGCAGCCAGGGGCTCAATAGCAATCAGCCCCAGCATTTT
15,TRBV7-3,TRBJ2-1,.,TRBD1,CASSQPGQGITEQFF,TGTGCCAGCAGTCAGCCGGGACAGGGCATCACTGAGCAGTTCTTC
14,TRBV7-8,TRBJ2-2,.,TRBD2,CASRLAGETGELFF,TGTGCCAGCAGACTAGCGGGGGAAACCGGGGAGCTGTTTTTT
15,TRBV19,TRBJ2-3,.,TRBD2,CASSIGTSGTDTQYF,TGTGCCAGTAGTATTGGGACTAGCGGGACAGATACGCAGTATTTT
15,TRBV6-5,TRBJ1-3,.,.,CATSQGFNSGNTIYF,TGTGCCACCTCACAGGGTTTTAACTCTGGAAACACCATATATTTT
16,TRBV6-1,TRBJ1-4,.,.,CASSEASTGGGEKLFF,TGTGCCAGCAGTGAAGCGTCGACAGGAGGAGGTGAAAAACTGTTTTTT
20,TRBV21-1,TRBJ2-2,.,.,CASSKTSSRTGPLNTGELFF,TGTGCCAGCAGCAAAACCTCATCCCGGACAGGACCCTTGAACACCGGGGAGCTGTTTTTT